The 31 T cell receptor beta chains below were found in one sample sequenced in a study of T cells in Graves' hyperthyroidism and ophthalmopathy. From RNA transcripts, TCR beta CDR3 regions were amplified. During a first-round RT-PCR of the TCR CDR3, the HTBI primer set was used. MiXCR, applied by TCRdb to the multiplex PCR reads, yields one record per CDR3 protein. Of around 290,000 distinct CDR3 sequences in the sample, around 15% are singletons; the top ten hold 7% to 9.5%. The sample was blood. These receptors were taken from a woman in her thirties or forties with Graves' hyperthyroidism.

This clonotype was observed at least ten times. The chain combines TRBV6-5 with TRBJ1-2, with no clear D. V was cut by 1 base and J by 4 bases, with 7 bases left in between. Germline V lookup: CDR1 MNHEY, CDR2 SVGAGI. There are 13 residues in the CDR3. CDR3 sequence: CASSYYFPYGYTF. CDR3 nucleotide sequence: TGTGCCAGCAGTTACTACTTCCCCTATGGCTACACCTTC.

This clonotype was seen only a few times. The V and J genes are TRBV14 and TRBJ2-6; 9 nucleotides match TRBD1. The CDR3 runs 19 residues. The V segment lost 2 bases and the J segment 1 base; nucleotides outside the gene matches: 9. Germline V gene data show CDR1 as SGHDN and CDR2 as FVKESK. The CDR3, as DNA: TGTGCCAGCAGCCAATACACCGGGACAGGGTTTTCTGGGGCCAACGTCCTGACTTTC. This translates into CASSQYTGTGFSGANVLTF.

This clonotype was seen repeatedly, ten times or more. The V and J genes are TRBV2 and TRBJ1-2, with D possibly TRBD1 on 5 matching bases. Per germline, CDR1 SNHLY and CDR2 FYNNEI. The CDR3 length is 12 residues. V lost 6 bases and J 6 bases, leaving 11 bases between the germline ends. The CDR3 loop reads CASRASGDGYTF. DNA of the CDR3: TGTGCCAGCAGGGCCTCGGGGGATGGCTACACCTTC.

The DNA for the CDR3 is TGTGCCAGCTGGACAGGGAGTTTTAGCAATCAGCCCCAGCATTTT. As protein: CASWTGSFSNQPQHF. The chain uses TRBV10-3 and TRBJ1-5, with 8 bases aligning to TRBD1. With V trimmed by 10 bases and J by 0 bases, 8 bases remained unmatched. This CDR3 spans 15 amino acids. Germline V gives CDR1 ENHRY, CDR2 SYGVKD.

This clonotype was detected ten times or more. V is TRBV28 and J is TRBJ2-2; D may correspond to TRBD1 or TRBD2 (5 bases each). The CDR3 length is 15 residues. V was pared by 5 bases and J by 6 bases, with 16 bases between. Germline lookup yields CDR1 MDHEN and CDR2 SYDVKM. The CDR3 DNA sequence: TGTGCCAGCAGTCGGGGCCTTCCTGGGTCCGGGGAGCTGTTTTTT. Its protein is CASSRGLPGSGELFF.

Ten or more counts support this clonotype. The gene calls are TRBV12-3 or TRBV12-4 and TRBJ2-1; D call uncertain. This CDR3 contains 11 residues. V gave up 6 bases and J gave up 8 bases, with 8 bases separating them. The CDR3 nucleotides read TGTGCCAGCAGCCCCCAGGATGAGCAGTTCTTC. Its translation is CASSPQDEQFF.

This clonotype showed up just a few times. V usage is TRBV27 and J usage is TRBJ2-7; D remains ambiguous. This CDR3 is built from 13 residues. The germline V and J ends were trimmed by 6 bases and 0 bases, with 9 bases remaining between them. Per germline, CDR1 MNHEY and CDR2 SMNVEV (reference sequence). DNA for the CDR3: TGTGCCAGCAGATACAGAAGCTCCTACGAGCAGTACTTC. This codes for CASRYRSSYEQYF.

This clonotype was seen repeatedly, ten times or more. This sequence joins TRBV12-3 or TRBV12-4 and TRBJ1-2, with D perhaps TRBD1 (6 bases). Trimming removed 3 bases from V and 0 bases from J, with 11 bases in between. The CDR3 runs to 15 residues. CDR3 sequence: CASSLEGDPNYGYTF. In nucleotides, the CDR3 is TGTGCCAGCAGTTTGGAGGGGGATCCTAACTATGGCTACACCTTC.

There are a few counts of this clonotype. The chain links TRBV12-3 or TRBV12-4 to TRBJ1-1; no definite D call. Trimming took off 3 bases at V and 5 bases at J, with 16 bases between the two ends. This CDR3 comprises 15 residues. CDR3 DNA: TGTGCCAGCAGTTTGTCTTTAATAGCGTTTACTGAAGCTTTCTTT. Its translation is CASSLSLIAFTEAFF.

This clonotype was recorded at least ten times. The V gene is TRBV20-1, the J gene TRBJ1-2; D call uncertain. This CDR3 comprises 12 residues. Trimming cost V 1 base and J 2 bases, with 5 bases left between them. Germline assignment: CDR1 DFQATT and CDR2 SNEGSKA (reference sequence). The CDR3 reads CSARGVNYGYTF. Here the CDR3 DNA reads TGCAGTGCTAGAGGAGTAAACTATGGCTACACCTTC.

The chain is built from TRBV20-1 and TRBJ1-2; TRBD1 matches at 8 bases. Germline V gene data show CDR1 as DFQATT and CDR2 as SNEGSKA (reference sequence). The CDR3 is 16 residues long. The trim removed 5 bases at V and 4 bases at J, leaving 15 bases unmatched. In DNA form, the CDR3 reads TGCAGTGCTCGCCCTGAATCCGGGACAGGAAGCTATGGCTACACCTTC. It is translated as CSARPESGTGSYGYTF.

This clonotype was found a few times. The chain couples TRBV3-1 to TRBJ1-2, with 9 bases fitting TRBD1. CDR1 is LGHDT, CDR2 YNNKEL, per germline (reference sequence). The CDR3 spans 14 residues. J was trimmed by 9 bases and V by 0 bases; bases with no gene match: 5. The CDR3 nucleotides read TGTGCCAGCAGCCAAGAGGCGACAGGGGGACGCTACACCTTC. Its protein is CASSQEATGGRYTF.

This clonotype was recorded many times. The J gene is TRBJ1-2, the V gene TRBV20-1, with 10 positions matching TRBD1. The CDR3 extends over 15 amino acids. Looked up from germline, CDR1 is DFQATT and CDR2 is SNEGSKA (reference sequence). With V trimmed by 1 base and J by 8 bases, 10 bases remained unmatched. The CDR3 reads CSARAGTGELRGYTF. The CDR3, as DNA: TGCAGTGCTAGAGCAGGGACAGGGGAATTAAGGGGCTACACCTTC.

This clonotype was recorded many times. The chain uses TRBV7-9 and TRBJ1-4; D is uncertain. The CDR3 runs 15 residues. The germline CDR1 and CDR2 sequences are SEHNR and FQNEAQ (reference sequence). Trimming cost V 7 bases and J 7 bases, with 19 bases left between them. The CDR3 reads CASTNGRLESEKLFF. The CDR3 DNA reads as TGTGCCAGCACCAACGGGCGCCTCGAGAGTGAAAAACTGTTTTTT.

This clonotype has a count of ten or more. This sequence joins TRBV20-1 and TRBJ2-1; TRBD2 agrees at 9 bases. V was pared by 1 base and J by 4 bases, with 8 bases of the junction left unmatched. The CDR3 consists of 16 residues. The germline CDR1 and CDR2 sequences are DFQATT and SNEGSKA (reference sequence). The CDR3: CSARGLAGQRYNEQFF. DNA for the CDR3: TGCAGTGCTAGAGGGCTAGCGGGACAGCGATACAATGAGCAGTTCTTC.

This clonotype was observed a few times. The chain links TRBV5-1 to TRBJ1-5; TRBD1 might be the D (5 bases). Germline V gene data show CDR1 as SGHRS and CDR2 as YFSETQ. The CDR3 contains 16 residues. Trimming removed 2 bases at V and 2 bases at J, with 14 bases between. The CDR3 DNA sequence: TGCGCCAGCAGCTTAGGGGTCCCCCAGGGCAATCAGCCCCAGCATTTT. Translated: CASSLGVPQGNQPQHF.

The J gene is TRBJ1-4, the V gene TRBV19; D gene unclear. Between the trimmed V and J ends, which lost 9 bases and 5 bases, there was a span of 13 bases. Germline V gives CDR1 LNHDA, CDR2 SQIVND (reference sequence). The CDR3 runs 13 residues. CDR3 sequence reads: CASLSQQNEKLFF. In DNA form, the CDR3 reads TGTGCCAGCTTATCTCAGCAGAATGAAAAACTGTTTTTT.

V gene TRBV10-3 combines with J gene TRBJ1-5; 8 nucleotides match TRBD1. The trim removed 9 bases at V and 2 bases at J, leaving 3 bases unmatched. The germline CDR1 and CDR2 sequences are ENHRY and SYGVKD. The CDR3 has 13 amino acids. The chain's CDR3 is CAMGQVRNQPQHF. The CDR3 region has the DNA TGTGCCATGGGACAGGTCCGCAATCAGCCCCAGCATTTT.

This clonotype has just a few counts. This CDR3 reads CASSPRTGVGYTF. CDR3 DNA sequence: TGTGCCAGCAGTCCACGGACAGGGGTTGGCTACACCTTC. V is TRBV27 and J is TRBJ1-2; 9 nucleotides align to TRBD1. The CDR3 loop spans 13 amino acids. CDR1 MNHEY and CDR2 SMNVEV come from the germline V gene (reference sequence). Trimming cost V 5 bases and J 7 bases; bases outside gene matches: 5.

There are many counts of this clonotype. The V and J genes are TRBV20-1 and TRBJ2-7, with 11 nucleotides matching TRBD2. Germline-derived CDR1 and CDR2 are DFQATT and SNEGSKA (reference sequence). The CDR3 has 15 residues. The junction had 9 bases not matched to a gene; V was cut back by 1 base and J by 7 bases. CDR3 amino acids: CSARGLTSGTGEQYF. The CDR3 coding sequence is TGCAGTGCTAGAGGGTTGACTAGCGGGACGGGAGAGCAGTACTTC.

Note on this clonotype: This may stem from a read error, because a much larger clone lies one nucleotide away. The rearrangement uses TRBV12-3 or TRBV12-4 and TRBJ2-7; 7 nucleotides agree with TRBD1. V lost 8 bases, J lost 5 bases, and 6 bases stayed unmatched. This CDR3 is 12 amino acids long. CDR3 sequence reads: CASGPTGDEQYF. The CDR3 bases are TGTGCCAGCGGTCCAACAGGGGACGAGCAGTACTTC.

The count of this clonotype is one. V and J are TRBV4-1 and TRBJ2-3; 8 bases match TRBD2. Germline-derived CDR1 and CDR2 are MGHRA and YSYEKL. The CDR3 is 15 amino acids. The trim removed 2 bases at V and 9 bases at J, leaving 10 bases unmatched. CDR3 DNA sequence: TGCGCCAGCAGCCAACTAGCGGGTGGGGCAGTGACGCAGTATTTT. This gives the protein CASSQLAGGAVTQYF.

This clonotype has a handful of counts. The chain is built from TRBV6-5 and TRBJ2-1; D is uncertain. V lost 0 bases to trimming and J lost 7 bases, with 16 bases between them. The germline V gene has CDR1 MNHEY and CDR2 SVGAGI. This CDR3 region has 16 residues. CDR3 in amino acids: CASSYSSIGKTNEQFF. The DNA of the CDR3 is TGTGCCAGCAGTTACTCGAGTATAGGCAAGACAAATGAGCAGTTCTTC.

In this sample, this clonotype turned up many times. The gene calls are TRBV10-3 and TRBJ1-1; D call uncertain. This CDR3 spans 12 amino acids. Trimming stripped 10 bases from V and 5 bases from J, with 14 bases between. Germline CDR1 and CDR2: ENHRY and SYGVKD. This CDR3 is CATLGESTEAFF. The CDR3 region has the DNA TGTGCCACCCTCGGGGAGTCAACTGAAGCTTTCTTT.

This chain uses TRBV27 with TRBJ2-1; TRBD1 matches 7 bases. The CDR3 contains 15 residues. The germline V gene has CDR1 MNHEY and CDR2 SMNVEV (reference sequence). With V trimmed by 2 bases and J by 4 bases, 5 bases remained unmatched. The CDR3 region is CASSLGQVPYNEQFF. Written as DNA, the CDR3 is TGTGCCAGCAGTTTAGGACAGGTCCCATACAATGAGCAGTTCTTC.

The sample holds many counts of this clonotype. For the CDR3, the DNA is TGTGCCAGCAGTTACTCTTGGGGACAGGGCCGCACCGGGGAGCTGTTTTTT. It codes for CASSYSWGQGRTGELFF. This rearrangement joins TRBV6-6 to TRBJ2-2; 9 bases are a match to TRBD1. The V and J ends lost 0 bases and 4 bases, in that order; junction bases with no gene match: 6. Germline loops: CDR1 MNHNY, CDR2 SVGAGI (reference sequence). The CDR3 totals 17 residues.

The chain couples TRBV29-1 to TRBJ2-4; D is perhaps TRBD1 or TRBD2 (6 bases each). CDR1 and CDR2 (germline): SQVTM, ANQGSEA. Trimming pared 5 bases from V and 2 bases from J, leaving 16 bases between. The CDR3 covers 15 residues. CDR3 residues: CSVTGASGTKNIQYF. As DNA, the CDR3 is TGCAGCGTTACGGGGGCCTCGGGGACCAAAAACATTCAGTACTTC.

This rearrangement joins TRBV6-6 to TRBJ2-2, with D possibly matching TRBD1 (5 bases). Germline lookup yields CDR1 MNHNY and CDR2 SVGAGI (reference sequence). The V gene lost 2 bases and the J gene lost 4 bases, with 8 bases spanning the gap. The length of the CDR3 is 14 residues. As DNA, the CDR3 is TGTGCCAGCAGTTACAAGGGGCCCACCGGGGAGCTGTTTTTT. This translates into CASSYKGPTGELFF.

This clonotype was found many times. The V and J genes are TRBV7-2 and TRBJ2-5; tentatively, D is TRBD1 (7 bases). The germline CDR1 and CDR2 sequences are SGHTA and FQGNSA. V shed 1 base and J shed 5 bases, with 14 bases lying between them. CDR3 size: 15 residues. The CDR3: CASSLGAGGRETQYF. Written as DNA, the CDR3 is TGTGCCAGCAGCTTAGGGGCAGGGGGGCGGGAGACCCAGTACTTC.

This clonotype has a handful of counts. The chain couples TRBV27 to TRBJ2-7, with D perhaps being TRBD1 or TRBD2 (5 bases each). The CDR3 sequence is 14 residues long. Germline-derived CDR1 and CDR2 are MNHEY and SMNVEV (reference sequence). V gave up 3 bases and J gave up 2 bases, with 11 bases separating them. The DNA for the CDR3 is TGTGCCAGCAGTTTGCGTCGGGGCGCCTACGAGCAGTACTTC. Its protein product is CASSLRRGAYEQYF.

V usage is TRBV20-1 and J usage is TRBJ2-7, with TRBD1 matching 8 bases. CDR1 and CDR2 from the germline V gene are DFQATT and SNEGSKA (reference sequence). The CDR3 length is 14 residues. The J segment lost 4 bases and the V segment lost 0 bases, leaving 5 bases of the junction unmatched. The CDR3, as DNA: TGCAGTGCTAGAGATCACAGGGGGAAATACGAGCAGTACTTC. Amino acid sequence: CSARDHRGKYEQYF.